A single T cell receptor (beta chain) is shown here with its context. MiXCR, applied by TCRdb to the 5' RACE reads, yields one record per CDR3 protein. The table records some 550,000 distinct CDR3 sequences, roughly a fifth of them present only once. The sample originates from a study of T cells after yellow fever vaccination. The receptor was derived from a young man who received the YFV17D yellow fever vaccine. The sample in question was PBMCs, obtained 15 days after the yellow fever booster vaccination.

CDR3 loop: CSVEGGGGIQYF. The CDR3, as DNA: TGCAGCGTTGAAGGGGGGGGGGGCATTCAGTACTTC. The chain carries TRBV29-1 and TRBJ2-4; 7 bases map to TRBD2. The V gene's germline CDR1 is SQVTM and CDR2 ANQGSEA. The junction had 3 bases not matched to a gene; V was cut back by 1 base and J by 9 bases. This CDR3 is 12 amino acids long.